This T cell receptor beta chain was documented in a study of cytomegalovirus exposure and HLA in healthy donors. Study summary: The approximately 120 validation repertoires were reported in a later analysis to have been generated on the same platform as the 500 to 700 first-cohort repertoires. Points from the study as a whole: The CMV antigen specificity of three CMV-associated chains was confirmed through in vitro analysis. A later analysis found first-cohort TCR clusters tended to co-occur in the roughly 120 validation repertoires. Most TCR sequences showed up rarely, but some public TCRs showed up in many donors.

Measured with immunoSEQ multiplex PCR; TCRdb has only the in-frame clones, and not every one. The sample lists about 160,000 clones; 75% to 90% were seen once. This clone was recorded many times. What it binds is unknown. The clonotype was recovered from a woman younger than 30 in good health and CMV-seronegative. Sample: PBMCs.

Written as DNA, the CDR3 is TGTGCCAGCAGCTTAGAGGGCAGGGGCTCCTACGAGCAGTACTTC. The encoded protein is CASSLEGRGSYEQYF. This chain joins TRBV13 and TRBJ2-7, with D perhaps TRBD1 (6 bases). CDR1 PRHDT and CDR2 FYEKMQ come from the germline V gene (reference sequence). This CDR3 contains 15 residues. V was clipped by 1 base and J by 0 bases, with 10 bases between them.